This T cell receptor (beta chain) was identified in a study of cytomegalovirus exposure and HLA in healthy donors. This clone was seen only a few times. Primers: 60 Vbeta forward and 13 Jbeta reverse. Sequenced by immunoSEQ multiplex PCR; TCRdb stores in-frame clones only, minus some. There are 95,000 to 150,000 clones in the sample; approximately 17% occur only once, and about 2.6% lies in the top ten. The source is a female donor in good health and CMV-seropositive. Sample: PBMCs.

CDR3 in amino acids: CAWSTLAGVIGYEQFF. CDR3 coding DNA: TGTGCCTGGAGTACATTAGCGGGAGTCATAGGTTATGAGCAGTTCTTC. The rearrangement links TRBV30 to TRBJ2-1; 9 bases are shared with TRBD2. Germline V gene data show CDR1 as GTSNPN and CDR2 as SVGIG (reference sequence). Unmatched junction bases numbered 13, after V lost 2 bases and J lost 8 bases. The CDR3 runs 16 residues.